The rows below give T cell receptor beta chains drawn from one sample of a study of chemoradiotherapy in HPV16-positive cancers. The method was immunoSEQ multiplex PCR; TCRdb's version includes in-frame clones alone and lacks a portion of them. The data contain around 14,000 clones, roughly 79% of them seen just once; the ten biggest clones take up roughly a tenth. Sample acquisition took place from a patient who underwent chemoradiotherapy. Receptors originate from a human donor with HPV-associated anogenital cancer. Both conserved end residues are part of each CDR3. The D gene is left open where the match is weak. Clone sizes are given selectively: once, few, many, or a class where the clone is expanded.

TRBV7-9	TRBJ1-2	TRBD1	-	CASSLTGANYGYTF	TGTGCCAGCAGCTTAACAGGGGCTAACTATGGCTACACCTTC
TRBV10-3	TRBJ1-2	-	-	CAISEEEDPDDGYTF	TGTGCCATCAGTGAGGAGGAAGACCCGGACGATGGCTACACCTTC
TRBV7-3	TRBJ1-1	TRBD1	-	CASSLTRTGGTEAFF	TGTGCCAGCAGCTTAACTCGGACAGGGGGAACTGAAGCTTTCTTT
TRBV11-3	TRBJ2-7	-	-	CASSLPSGEQYF	TGTGCCAGCAGCTTACCTTCGGGCGAGCAGTACTTC
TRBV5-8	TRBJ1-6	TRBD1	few	CASSPGQRYNSPLHF	TGTGCCAGCAGTCCGGGACAGAGGTATAATTCACCCCTCCACTTT
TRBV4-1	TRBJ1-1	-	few	CASSHTADTEAFF	TGCGCCAGCAGCCATACAGCGGACACTGAAGCTTTCTTT
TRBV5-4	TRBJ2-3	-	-	CASSLVSYPDTQYF	TGTGCCAGCAGCTTGGTCTCCTACCCGGATACGCAGTATTTT
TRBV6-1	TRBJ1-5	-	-	CASSGRHLLNQPQHF	TGTGCCAGCAGTGGGCGACACCTACTCAATCAGCCCCAGCATTTT
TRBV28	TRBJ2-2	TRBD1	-	CATRKSRPYRGKGSGELFF	TGTGCCACCCGTAAATCCAGGCCATACAGGGGAAAGGGGTCCGGGGAGCTGTTTTTT
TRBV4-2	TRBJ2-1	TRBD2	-	CASSHLAGGTYNEQFF	TGTGCCAGCAGCCACCTAGCGGGGGGGACCTACAATGAGCAGTTCTTC
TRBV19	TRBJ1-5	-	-	CASRFGTPVSNQPQHF	TGTGCCAGTAGGTTTGGGACACCGGTCAGCAATCAGCCCCAGCATTTT
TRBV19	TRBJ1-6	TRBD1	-	CASSIALDRAASPLHF	TGTGCCAGTAGTATAGCCCTCGACAGGGCGGCTTCACCCCTCCACTTT
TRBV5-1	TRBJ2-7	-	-	CASSLRQVTSYEQYF	TGCGCCAGCAGCTTGCGGCAGGTTACCAGCTACGAGCAGTACTTC
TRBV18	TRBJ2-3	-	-	CASSRQILTDTQYF	TGTGCCAGCTCCAGACAGATCCTCACAGATACGCAGTATTTT
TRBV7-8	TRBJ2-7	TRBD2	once	CASSPRGGAVSYEQYF	TGTGCCAGCAGCCCCCGGGGAGGGGCCGTATCCTACGAGCAGTACTTC
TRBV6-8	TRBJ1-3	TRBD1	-	CASSYTPPAWRQGSLPSGNTIYF	TGTGCCAGCAGTTACACGCCTCCAGCTTGGAGACAGGGCTCCCTCCCCTCTGGAAACACCATATATTTT
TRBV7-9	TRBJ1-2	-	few	CASSLGHLGGYTF	TGTGCCAGCAGCTTAGGACATTTAGGTGGCTACACCTTC
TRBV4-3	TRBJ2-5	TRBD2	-	CASSQRAGGIGETQYF	TGCGCCAGCAGCCAACGGGCGGGGGGGATCGGGGAGACCCAGTACTTC
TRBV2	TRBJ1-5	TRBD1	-	CASMWGQGGRSQHF	TGTGCCAGCATGTGGGGACAGGGGGGAAGGTCCCAGCATTTT
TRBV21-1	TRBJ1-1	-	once	CASSKAHKGYYRGKMNTEAFF	TGTGCCAGCAGCAAAGCCCATAAAGGGTATTACAGGGGAAAAATGAACACTGAAGCTTTCTTT
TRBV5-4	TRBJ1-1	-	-	CASSLWGRTNTEAFF	TGTGCCAGCAGCTTGTGGGGCAGGACGAACACTGAAGCTTTCTTT
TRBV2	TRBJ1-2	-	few	CARVANYGYTF	TGTGCCAGGGTAGCCAACTATGGCTACACCTTC
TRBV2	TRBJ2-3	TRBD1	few	CASSELGDRGGDTQYF	TGTGCCAGCAGTGAACTTGGGGACAGGGGAGGGGATACGCAGTATTTT
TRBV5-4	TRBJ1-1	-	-	CASSLKKQGSTEAFF	TGTGCCAGCAGCTTGAAAAAACAGGGCAGCACTGAAGCTTTCTTT
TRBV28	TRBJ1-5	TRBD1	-	CAAFGPGTGASNQPQHF	TGTGCCGCATTCGGGCCCGGGACAGGGGCAAGCAATCAGCCCCAGCATTTT
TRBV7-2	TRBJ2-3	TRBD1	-	CASRRGPRTDTQYF	TGTGCCAGCCGCAGGGGGCCCCGGACAGATACGCAGTATTTT
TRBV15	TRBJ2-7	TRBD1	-	CATRVDRGRTYEQYF	TGTGCCACCAGGGTAGACAGGGGACGAACCTACGAGCAGTACTTC
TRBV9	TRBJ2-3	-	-	CASSVGQGADTQYF	TGTGCCAGCAGCGTAGGTCAGGGTGCGGATACGCAGTATTTT
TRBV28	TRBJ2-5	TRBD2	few	CASSPLRGGLETQYF	TGTGCCAGCAGTCCCCTCCGGGGGGGGCTTGAGACCCAGTACTTC
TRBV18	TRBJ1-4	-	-	CASSPQQNEKLFF	TGTGCCAGCTCACCACAGCAAAATGAAAAACTGTTTTTT
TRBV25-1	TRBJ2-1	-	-	CASSENERAIF	TGTGCCAGCAGTGAAAACGAGCGTGCCATCTTC
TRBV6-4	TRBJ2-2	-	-	CASSAGESGELFF	TGTGCCAGCAGTGCCGGGGAATCCGGGGAGCTGTTTTTT
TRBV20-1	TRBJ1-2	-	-	CSASGVAGYTF	TGCAGTGCTAGTGGAGTGGCTGGCTACACCTTC
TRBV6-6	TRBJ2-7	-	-	CASRTGAGEQYF	TGTGCCAGCAGAACAGGTGCTGGGGAGCAGTACTTC
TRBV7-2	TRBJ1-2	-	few	CASSSTGYGYTF	TGTGCCAGCAGCTCGACGGGCTATGGCTACACCTTC
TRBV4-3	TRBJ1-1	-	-	CASSRIAGTTEAFF	TGCGCCAGCAGCCGTATTGCAGGGACCACTGAAGCTTTCTTT
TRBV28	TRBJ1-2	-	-	CASSSRKGADYGYTF	TGTGCCAGCAGTTCCCGGAAAGGGGCCGACTATGGCTACACCTTC
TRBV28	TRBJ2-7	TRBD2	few	CASRIGTSVYEQYF	TGTGCCAGCAGGATTGGGACTAGCGTTTACGAGCAGTACTTC
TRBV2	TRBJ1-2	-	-	CASSEAGRSNYGYTF	TGTGCCAGCAGTGAAGCTGGACGGTCTAACTATGGCTACACCTTC
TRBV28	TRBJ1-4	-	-	CASSLDQGTNEKLFF	TGTGCCAGCAGTTTGGATCAGGGAACTAATGAAAAACTGTTTTTT
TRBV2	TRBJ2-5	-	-	CASKKRGTQYF	TGTGCCAGCAAAAAACGGGGGACCCAGTACTTC
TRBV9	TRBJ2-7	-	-	CASSVEDRTYEQYF	TGTGCCAGCAGCGTAGAGGACCGTACCTACGAGCAGTACTTC
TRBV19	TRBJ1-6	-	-	CASSPGMDGSPLHF	TGTGCCAGTAGTCCCGGGATGGACGGATCACCCCTCCACTTT
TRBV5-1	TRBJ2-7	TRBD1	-	CASSPTLTGTHEQYF	TGCGCCAGCAGCCCCACCTTGACAGGGACCCACGAGCAGTACTTC
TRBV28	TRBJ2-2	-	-	CASSFLDGNTGELFF	TGTGCCAGCAGTTTCCTAGACGGGAACACCGGGGAGCTGTTTTTT
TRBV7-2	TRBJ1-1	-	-	CASSWRAENTEAFF	TGTGCCAGCAGCTGGAGGGCTGAGAACACTGAAGCTTTCTTT
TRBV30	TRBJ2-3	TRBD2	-	CAWGAGPTVTDTQYF	TGTGCCTGGGGAGCGGGGCCTACCGTCACAGATACGCAGTATTTT
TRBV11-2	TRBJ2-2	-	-	CASSLTGTGELFF	TGTGCCAGCAGCTTAACCGGGACCGGGGAGCTGTTTTTT
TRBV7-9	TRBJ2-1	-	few	CASSVRGLPPNNEQFF	TGTGCCAGCAGCGTACGGGGCCTCCCTCCCAACAATGAGCAGTTCTTC
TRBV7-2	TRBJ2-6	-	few	CASSTGAGANVLTF	TGTGCCAGCAGCACAGGTGCTGGGGCCAACGTCCTGACTTTC
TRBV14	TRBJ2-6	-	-	CASSGANVLTF	TGTGCCAGCTCTGGGGCCAACGTCCTGACTTTC